Listed here is a single T cell receptor (beta chain). This entry is derived from a study of blood T cell repertoires in COVID-19. Overall study: Material from acute and convalescent COVID-19 was sourced from the United States, Italy and Spain. The analysed material was cDNA or gDNA that came from T cells, B-cell-depleted T cells, or PBMCs.

Trimming left V 0 bases short and J 8 bases short, with 12 bases between. CDR3 length equals 15 residues. CDR1 is SGHRS and CDR2 is YFSETQ in the germline V gene. Generated by immunoSEQ multiplex PCR, the TCRdb table keeps only in-frame clones and is missing some. The table lists 150,000 to 200,000 clones, 80% to 90% of them singletons. The sequenced material came from peripheral blood. V gene TRBV5-1 combines with J gene TRBJ1-6, with D maybe TRBD1 (5 bases). The TCR originated in an elderly woman with acute or convalescent COVID-19. Written as DNA, the CDR3 is TGCGCCAGCAGCTTGGAGGGGTCCCCCTATTCACCCCTCCACTTT. Amino acids: CASSLEGSPYSPLHF.